A selection of T cell receptor beta chains follows, all from one sample in a study of vaccination effects on CD4 cells after COVID-19. Produced via immunoSEQ multiplex PCR; TCRdb's table is partial and in-frame only. This table holds more than 35,000 clones, more than 60% found once. No antigen has been assigned to these receptors. The sequencing here drew on CD4+ T cells from PBMCs cultured with a peptide pool, taken before COVID-19 vaccination. All receptors come from a human donor who had a prior SARS-CoV-2 infection. CDR3s include the opening cysteine and the closing phenylalanine or tryptophan.

v_call	j_call	cdr3_aa
TRBV7-2	TRBJ2-7	CASSLGTTSGEQYF
TRBV5-1	TRBJ2-1	CASSWVPGQGREQFF
TRBV18	TRBJ1-4	CASSLTYDSTNEKLFF
TRBV28	TRBJ1-2	CASSLGVGAINGYTF
TRBV5-1	TRBJ2-3	CASSFPAESTDTQYF
TRBV19	TRBJ1-1	CASNREYVAEAFF
TRBV6-2/TRBV6-3	TRBJ1-5	CASSYMWRDQPQHF
TRBV12-3/TRBV12-4	TRBJ2-1	CASSFSSYNEQFF
TRBV5-6	TRBJ1-1	CASSPGGGSRNEAFF
TRBV18	TRBJ2-1	CASSPNYYNEQFF
TRBV7-2	TRBJ2-1	CASSLLWGSYNEQFF
TRBV5-1	TRBJ1-5	CASSLGGVDNQPQHF
TRBV11-1	TRBJ2-7	CASSPGTTGGYEQYF
TRBV2	TRBJ2-7	CASSTDAYEQYF
TRBV11-3	TRBJ1-2	CASSLVGGENGYTF
TRBV4-2	TRBJ1-4	CASSQDNERRATNEKLFF
TRBV10-3	TRBJ2-1	CAILEPEGGEQFF
TRBV25-1	TRBJ1-2	CASSESETRSYGYTF
TRBV7-9	TRBJ1-4	CASSSFRPATNEKLFF
TRBV27	TRBJ2-3	CASSFLGPEDTQYF
TRBV7-8	TRBJ2-2	CASSLGDREGGELFF